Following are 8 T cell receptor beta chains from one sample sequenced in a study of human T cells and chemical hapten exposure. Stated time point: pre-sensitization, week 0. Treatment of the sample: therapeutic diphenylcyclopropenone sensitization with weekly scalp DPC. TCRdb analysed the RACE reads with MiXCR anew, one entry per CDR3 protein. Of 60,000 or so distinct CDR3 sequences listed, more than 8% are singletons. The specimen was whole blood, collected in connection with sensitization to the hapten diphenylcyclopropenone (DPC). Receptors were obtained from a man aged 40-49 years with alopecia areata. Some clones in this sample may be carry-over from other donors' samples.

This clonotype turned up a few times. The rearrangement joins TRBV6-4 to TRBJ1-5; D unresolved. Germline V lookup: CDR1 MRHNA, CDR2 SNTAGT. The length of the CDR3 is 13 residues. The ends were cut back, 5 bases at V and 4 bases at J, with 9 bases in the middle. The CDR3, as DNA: TGTGCCAGCAGTAAAACCACAAATCAGCCCCAGCATTTT. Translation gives CASSKTTNQPQHF.

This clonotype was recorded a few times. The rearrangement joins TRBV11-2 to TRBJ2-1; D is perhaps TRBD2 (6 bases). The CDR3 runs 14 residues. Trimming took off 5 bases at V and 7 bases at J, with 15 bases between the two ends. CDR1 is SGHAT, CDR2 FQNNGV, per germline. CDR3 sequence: CASSRLGIQNEQFF. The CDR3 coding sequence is TGTGCCAGCAGCAGACTAGGGATACAAAATGAGCAGTTCTTC.

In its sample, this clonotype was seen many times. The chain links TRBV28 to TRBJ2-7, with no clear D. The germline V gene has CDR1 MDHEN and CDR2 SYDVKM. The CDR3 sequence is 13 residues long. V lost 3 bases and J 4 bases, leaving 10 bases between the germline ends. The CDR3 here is CASSFVGFYEQYF. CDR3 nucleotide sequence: TGTGCCAGCAGTTTTGTCGGATTTTACGAGCAGTACTTC.

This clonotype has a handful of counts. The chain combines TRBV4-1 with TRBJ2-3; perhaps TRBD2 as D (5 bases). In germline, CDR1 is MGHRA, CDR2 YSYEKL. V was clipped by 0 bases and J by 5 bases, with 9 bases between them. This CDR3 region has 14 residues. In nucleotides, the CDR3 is TGCGCCAGCAGCCAAGAGGGAGTTAGAGATACGCAGTATTTT. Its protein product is CASSQEGVRDTQYF.

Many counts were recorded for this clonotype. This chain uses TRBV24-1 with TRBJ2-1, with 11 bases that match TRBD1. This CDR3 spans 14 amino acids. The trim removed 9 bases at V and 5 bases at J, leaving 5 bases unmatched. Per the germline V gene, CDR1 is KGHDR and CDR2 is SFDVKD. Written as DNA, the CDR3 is TGTGCCACCCGCGGACAGGGGGCGAACAATGAGCAGTTCTTC. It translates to CATRGQGANNEQFF.

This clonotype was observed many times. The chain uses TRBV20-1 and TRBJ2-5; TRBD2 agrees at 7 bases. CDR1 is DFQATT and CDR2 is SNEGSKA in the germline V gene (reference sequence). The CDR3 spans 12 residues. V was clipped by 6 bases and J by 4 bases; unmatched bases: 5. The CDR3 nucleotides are TGCAGTGCAAAGGGAGGGGTAGAGACCCAGTACTTC. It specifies CSAKGGVETQYF.

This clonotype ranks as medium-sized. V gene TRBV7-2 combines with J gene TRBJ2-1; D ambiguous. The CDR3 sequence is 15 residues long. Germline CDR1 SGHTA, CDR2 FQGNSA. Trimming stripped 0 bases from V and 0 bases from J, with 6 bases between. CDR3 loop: CASSLAAISYNEQFF. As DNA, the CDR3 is TGTGCCAGCAGCTTAGCGGCTATCTCCTACAATGAGCAGTTCTTC.

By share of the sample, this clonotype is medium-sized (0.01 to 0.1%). In DNA form, the CDR3 reads TGTGCCAGCAGCTTGGGCCCGTTTGGGAGGGAGTCAGATACGCAGTATTTT. This gives the protein CASSLGPFGRESDTQYF. The V gene is TRBV7-9, the J gene TRBJ2-3; 7 bases map to TRBD2. The CDR3 is 17 residues long. Looked up from germline, CDR1 is SEHNR and CDR2 is FQNEAQ (reference sequence). Trimming removed 3 bases from V and 4 bases from J; junction bases left unmatched: 13.